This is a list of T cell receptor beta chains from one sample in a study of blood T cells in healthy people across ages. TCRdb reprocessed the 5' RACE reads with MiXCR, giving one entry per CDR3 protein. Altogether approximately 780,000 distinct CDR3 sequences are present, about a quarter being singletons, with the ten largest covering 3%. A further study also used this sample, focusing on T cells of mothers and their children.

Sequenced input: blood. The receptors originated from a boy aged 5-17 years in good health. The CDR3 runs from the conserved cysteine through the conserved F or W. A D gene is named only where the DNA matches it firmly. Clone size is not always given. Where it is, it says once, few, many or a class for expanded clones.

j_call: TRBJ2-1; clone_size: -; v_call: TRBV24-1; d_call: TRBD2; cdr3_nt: TGTGCCACCAGTGACGGGACTAGCGGGGGGTTATACAATGAGCAGTTCTTC; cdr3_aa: CATSDGTSGGLYNEQFF
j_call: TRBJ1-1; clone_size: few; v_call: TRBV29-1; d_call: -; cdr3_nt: TGCAGCGTTGAAGAAACGGGAGCTTTCTTT; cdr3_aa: CSVEETGAFF
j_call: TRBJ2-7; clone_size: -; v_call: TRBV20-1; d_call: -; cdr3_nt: TGCAGTGCTAGTGGGGGATGGCCAGGGACCTACGAGCAGTACTTC; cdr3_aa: CSASGGWPGTYEQYF
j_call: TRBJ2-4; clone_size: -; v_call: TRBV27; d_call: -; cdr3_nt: TGTGCCAGCGGAGCAGGCTTAGCCAAAAACATTCAGTACTTC; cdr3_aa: CASGAGLAKNIQYF
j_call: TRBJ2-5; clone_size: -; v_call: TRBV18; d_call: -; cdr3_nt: TGTGCCAGCTCTCCCCAGCTAGAAGAGACCCAGTACTTC; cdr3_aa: CASSPQLEETQYF
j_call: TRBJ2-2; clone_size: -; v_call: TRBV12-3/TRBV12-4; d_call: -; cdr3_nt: TGTGCCAGCATTCCAAGGGGGATTAACACCGGGGAGCTGTTTTTT; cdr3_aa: CASIPRGINTGELFF
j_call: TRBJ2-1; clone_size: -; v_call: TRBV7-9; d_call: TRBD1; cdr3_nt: TGTGCCAGCGGGGACAGGGGCAGCAATGAGCAGTTCTTC; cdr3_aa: CASGDRGSNEQFF
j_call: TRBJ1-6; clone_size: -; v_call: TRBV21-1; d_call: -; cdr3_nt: TGTGCCAGCACCGGGGGCCTTCCGGACAGGGATCTTACACATAATTCACCCCTCCACTTT; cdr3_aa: CASTGGLPDRDLTHNSPLHF
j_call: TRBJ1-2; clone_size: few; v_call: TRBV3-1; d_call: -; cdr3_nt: TGTGCCAGCAGCCAGGTCCCGGGTAACTATGGCTACACCTTC; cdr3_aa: CASSQVPGNYGYTF
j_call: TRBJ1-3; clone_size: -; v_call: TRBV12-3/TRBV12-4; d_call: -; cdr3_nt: TGTGCCACCACCAGGGTATCTGGAAACACCATATATTTT; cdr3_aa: CATTRVSGNTIYF
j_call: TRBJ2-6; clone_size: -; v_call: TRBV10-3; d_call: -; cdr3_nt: TGTGCCATCAGTGAAGGGGAAGTCAGCTCTGGGGCCAACGTCCTGACTTTC; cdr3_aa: CAISEGEVSSGANVLTF
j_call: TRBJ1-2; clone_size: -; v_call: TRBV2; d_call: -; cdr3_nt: TGTGCCAGCACGGGGGCGGATGGCTACACCTTC; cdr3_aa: CASTGADGYTF
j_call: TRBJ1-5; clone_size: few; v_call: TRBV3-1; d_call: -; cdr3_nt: TGTGCCAGCAGCCTCGATTATAGCAATCAGCCCCAGCATTTT; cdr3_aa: CASSLDYSNQPQHF
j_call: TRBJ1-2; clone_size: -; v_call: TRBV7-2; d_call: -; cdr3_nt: TGTGCCAGCAGTCAGACTCGGGTTCGCTATGGCTACACCTTC; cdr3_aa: CASSQTRVRYGYTF
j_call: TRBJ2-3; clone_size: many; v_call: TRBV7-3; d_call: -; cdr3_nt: TGTGCCAGCAGCCTCCACCCTAGCACAGATACGCAGTATTTT; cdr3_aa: CASSLHPSTDTQYF
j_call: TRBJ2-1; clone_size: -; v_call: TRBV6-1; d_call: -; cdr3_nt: TGTGCCAGCCGGGACAAACTTTACAATGAGCAGTTCTTC; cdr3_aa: CASRDKLYNEQFF
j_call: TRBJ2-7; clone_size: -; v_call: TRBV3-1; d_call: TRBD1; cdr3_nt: TGTGCCAGCAGCCAAGGTGGACAGGGGTTTGGCGAGCAGTACTTC; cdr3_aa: CASSQGGQGFGEQYF
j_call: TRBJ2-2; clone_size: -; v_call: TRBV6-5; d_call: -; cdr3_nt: TGTGCCAGCAGTTACTGGACCGGGGAGCTGTTTTTT; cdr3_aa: CASSYWTGELFF
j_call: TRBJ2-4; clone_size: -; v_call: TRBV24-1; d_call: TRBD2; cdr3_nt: TGTGCCACCAGTGACGGGACTAGCGGTATTCAGTACTTC; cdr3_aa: CATSDGTSGIQYF
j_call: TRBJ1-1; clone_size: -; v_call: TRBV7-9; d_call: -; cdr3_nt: TGTGCCAGCAGCTTGGACGGGCTAGGGGGGAACACTGAAGCTTTCTTT; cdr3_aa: CASSLDGLGGNTEAFF
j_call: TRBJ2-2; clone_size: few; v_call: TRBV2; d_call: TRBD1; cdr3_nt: TGTGCCAGCCAAGGGGGCTGGGGCACCGGGGAGCTGTTTTTT; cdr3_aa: CASQGGWGTGELFF
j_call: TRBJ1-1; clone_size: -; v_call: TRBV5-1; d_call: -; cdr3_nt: TGCGCCAGCAGCTTGGAATTTAGCACTGAAGCTTTCTTT; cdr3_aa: CASSLEFSTEAFF
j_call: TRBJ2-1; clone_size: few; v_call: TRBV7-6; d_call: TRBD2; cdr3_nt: TGTGCCAGCAGCTTATTTGCGGGGGGGCCCACTGAGCAGTTCTTC; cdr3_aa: CASSLFAGGPTEQFF
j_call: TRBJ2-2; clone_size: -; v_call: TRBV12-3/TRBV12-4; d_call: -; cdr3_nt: TGTGCCAGCAGTCCCGGCTTAGAAACCGGGGAGCTGTTTTTT; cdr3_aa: CASSPGLETGELFF
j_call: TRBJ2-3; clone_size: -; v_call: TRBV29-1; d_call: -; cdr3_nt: TGCAGCGTTGGGGTGGTCGACACAGATACGCAGTATTTT; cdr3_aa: CSVGVVDTDTQYF
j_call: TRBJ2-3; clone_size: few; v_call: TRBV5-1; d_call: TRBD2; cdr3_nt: TGCGCCAGCAGCACGCAGCGGGGGGGAATCCCTAGCACAGATACGCAGTATTTT; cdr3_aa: CASSTQRGGIPSTDTQYF
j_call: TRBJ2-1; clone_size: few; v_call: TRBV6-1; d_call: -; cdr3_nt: TGTGCCAGCACTTTAGGACTATACAATGAGCAGTTCTTC; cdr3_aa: CASTLGLYNEQFF
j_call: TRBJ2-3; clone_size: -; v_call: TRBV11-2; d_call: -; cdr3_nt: TGTGCCAGCAGCCCAGGACATCGCACAGATACGCAGTATTTT; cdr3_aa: CASSPGHRTDTQYF
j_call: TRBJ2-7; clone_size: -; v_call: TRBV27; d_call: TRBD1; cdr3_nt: TGTGCCAGCAGTCCCTACGGACAGGCCGCCTACGAGCAGTACTTC; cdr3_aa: CASSPYGQAAYEQYF
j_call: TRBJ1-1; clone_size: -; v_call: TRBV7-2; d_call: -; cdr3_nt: TGTGCCCTGGACATCCCGGCTTTCTTT; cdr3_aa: CALDIPAFF
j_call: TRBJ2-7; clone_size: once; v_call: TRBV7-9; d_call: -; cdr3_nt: TGTGCCAGCAGCTATCCTTCATGGGACGAGCAGTACTTC; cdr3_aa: CASSYPSWDEQYF
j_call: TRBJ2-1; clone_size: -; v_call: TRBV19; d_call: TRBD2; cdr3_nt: TGTGCCAGTAGTATGAGCGGGGGCATCGGGAATGAGCAGTTCTTC; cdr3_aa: CASSMSGGIGNEQFF
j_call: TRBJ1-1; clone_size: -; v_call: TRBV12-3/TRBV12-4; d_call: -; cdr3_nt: TGTGCCAGCAGTTTAAGTTATCAGAACACTGAAGCTTTCTTT; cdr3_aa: CASSLSYQNTEAFF
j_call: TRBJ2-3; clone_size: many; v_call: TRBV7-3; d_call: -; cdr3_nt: TGTGCCAGCAGCGTTCTAGGGGTGGAAGATACGCAGTATTTT; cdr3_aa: CASSVLGVEDTQYF
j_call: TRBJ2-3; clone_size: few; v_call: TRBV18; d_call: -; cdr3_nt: TGTGCCAGCTCACCAAGTAGCGATACGCAGTATTTT; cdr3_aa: CASSPSSDTQYF
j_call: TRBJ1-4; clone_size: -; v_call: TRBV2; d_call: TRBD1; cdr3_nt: TGTGCCAGCATGGAGGGGGCCGGTAATGAAAAACTGTTTTTT; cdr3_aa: CASMEGAGNEKLFF
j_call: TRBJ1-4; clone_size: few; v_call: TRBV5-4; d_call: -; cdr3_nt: TGTGCCAGCAGCTTGGGTGGAGGAGGGTCTGGTGAAAAACTGTTTTTT; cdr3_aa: CASSLGGGGSGEKLFF
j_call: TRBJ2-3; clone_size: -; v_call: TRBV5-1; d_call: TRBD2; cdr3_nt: TGCGCCAGCAGCTTGCCCCGACTAGCGGGGGGGCGCACAGATACGCAGTATTTT; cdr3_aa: CASSLPRLAGGRTDTQYF
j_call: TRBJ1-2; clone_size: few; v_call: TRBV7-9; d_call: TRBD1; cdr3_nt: TGTGCCAGCAGCCCTCTTGGGACAGGGGGCTCCTATGGCTACACCTTC; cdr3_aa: CASSPLGTGGSYGYTF
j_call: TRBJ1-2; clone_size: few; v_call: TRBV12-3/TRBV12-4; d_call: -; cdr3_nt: TGTGCCAGCAGTTTGGAGGTGGTCGCCACCTTC; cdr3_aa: CASSLEVVATF
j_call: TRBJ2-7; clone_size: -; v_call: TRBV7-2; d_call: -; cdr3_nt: TGTGCCAGCAGCGCGAGGGCTAGCGATACCTACGAGCAGTACTTC; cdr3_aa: CASSARASDTYEQYF
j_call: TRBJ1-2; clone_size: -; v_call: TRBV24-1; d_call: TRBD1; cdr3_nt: TGTGCCACCAGTGACCCGGGACAGGCTCCCTATGGCTACACCTTC; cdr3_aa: CATSDPGQAPYGYTF
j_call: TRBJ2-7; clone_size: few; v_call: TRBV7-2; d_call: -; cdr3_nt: TGTGCCAGCACCGTTGCCGGACAGTCGGTCTACGAGCAGTACTTC; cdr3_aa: CASTVAGQSVYEQYF
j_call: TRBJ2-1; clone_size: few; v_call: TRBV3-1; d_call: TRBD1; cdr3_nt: TGTGCCAGCAGCCCTCGACAGGGGCGCAATGAGCAGTTCTTC; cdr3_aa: CASSPRQGRNEQFF
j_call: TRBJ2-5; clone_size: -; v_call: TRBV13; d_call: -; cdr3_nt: TGTGCCAGCAGGGAACAGGACCAAGAGACCCAGTACTTC; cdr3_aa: CASREQDQETQYF
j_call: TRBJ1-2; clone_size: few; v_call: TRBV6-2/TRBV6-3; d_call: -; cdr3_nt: TGTGCCAGCAGTTACGAGGGGGAGAACTATGGCTACACCTTC; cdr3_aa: CASSYEGENYGYTF
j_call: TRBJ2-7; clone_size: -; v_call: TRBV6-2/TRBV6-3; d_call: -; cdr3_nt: TGTGCCAGCAGTTACTCCTCGGACGTTTTCTCCTACGAGCAGTACTTC; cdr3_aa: CASSYSSDVFSYEQYF
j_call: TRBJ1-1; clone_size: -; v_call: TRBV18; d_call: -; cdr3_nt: TGTGCCAGCTCACCCCGGGAAGAGCTGAACACTGAAGCTTTCTTT; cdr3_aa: CASSPREELNTEAFF
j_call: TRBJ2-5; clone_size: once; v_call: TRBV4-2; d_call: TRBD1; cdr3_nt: TGTGCCAGCAGCCCTACAGGGACAGGGGCCCTTCAAGAGACCCAGTACTTC; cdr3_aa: CASSPTGTGALQETQYF
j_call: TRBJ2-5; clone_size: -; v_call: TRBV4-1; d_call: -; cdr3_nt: TGCGCCAGCAGCCAAGATCCCCGGGTCCGCAAAGAGACCCAGTACTTC; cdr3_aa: CASSQDPRVRKETQYF
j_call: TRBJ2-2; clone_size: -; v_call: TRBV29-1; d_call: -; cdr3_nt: TGCAGCGTTGAAAGCGTAACAGCCGGAACCGGGGAGCTGTTTTTT; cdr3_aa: CSVESVTAGTGELFF
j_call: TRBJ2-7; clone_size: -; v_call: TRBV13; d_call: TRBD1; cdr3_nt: TGTGCCAGCAGCTTAGAGGGGGCCCCCATGGAGCAGTACTTC; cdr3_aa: CASSLEGAPMEQYF
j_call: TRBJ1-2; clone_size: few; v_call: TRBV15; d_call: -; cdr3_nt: TGTGCCACCAGCAGAGATAGGACAGTGAACTATGGCTACACCTTC; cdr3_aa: CATSRDRTVNYGYTF
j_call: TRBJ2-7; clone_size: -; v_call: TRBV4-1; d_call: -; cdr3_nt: TGCGCCAGCAGCCAAGATCGAGCGGGCGACGCCTACGAGCAGTACTTC; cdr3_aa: CASSQDRAGDAYEQYF
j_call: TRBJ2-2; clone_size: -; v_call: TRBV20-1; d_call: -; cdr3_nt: TGCAGTGCTTCTCGCAACGCCGGGGAGCTGTTTTTT; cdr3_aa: CSASRNAGELFF
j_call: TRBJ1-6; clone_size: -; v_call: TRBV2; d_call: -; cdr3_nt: TGTGCCAGCAGCGAGAGTCCGACAGGAGAAGCGTATTCACCCCTCCACTTT; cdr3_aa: CASSESPTGEAYSPLHF
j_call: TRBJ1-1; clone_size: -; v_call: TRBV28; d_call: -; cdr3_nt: TGTGCCAGCAGTTCTCCGGGACCATTGAACACTGAAGCTTTCTTT; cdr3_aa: CASSSPGPLNTEAFF
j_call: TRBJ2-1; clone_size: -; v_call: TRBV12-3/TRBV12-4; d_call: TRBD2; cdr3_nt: TGTGCCAGCAGGTCCTCTGGGCGGGGGGGCCAAAATGAGCAGTTCTTC; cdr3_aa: CASRSSGRGGQNEQFF
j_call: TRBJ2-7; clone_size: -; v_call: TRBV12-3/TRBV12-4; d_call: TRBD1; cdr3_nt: TGTGCCAGCAGAGAGCCGGGACAGGGAAGCGAGCAGTACTTC; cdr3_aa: CASREPGQGSEQYF